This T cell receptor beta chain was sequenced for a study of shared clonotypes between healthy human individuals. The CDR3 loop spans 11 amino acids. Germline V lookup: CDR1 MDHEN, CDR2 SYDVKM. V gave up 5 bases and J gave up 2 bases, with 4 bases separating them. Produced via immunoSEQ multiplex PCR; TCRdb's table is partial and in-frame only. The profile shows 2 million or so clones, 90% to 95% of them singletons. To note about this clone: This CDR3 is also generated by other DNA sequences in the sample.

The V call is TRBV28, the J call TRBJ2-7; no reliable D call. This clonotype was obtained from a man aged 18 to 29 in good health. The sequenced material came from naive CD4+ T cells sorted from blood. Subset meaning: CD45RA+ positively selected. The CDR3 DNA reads TGTGCCAGCAGTCTGACCTACGAGCAGTACTTC. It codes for CASSLTYEQYF.